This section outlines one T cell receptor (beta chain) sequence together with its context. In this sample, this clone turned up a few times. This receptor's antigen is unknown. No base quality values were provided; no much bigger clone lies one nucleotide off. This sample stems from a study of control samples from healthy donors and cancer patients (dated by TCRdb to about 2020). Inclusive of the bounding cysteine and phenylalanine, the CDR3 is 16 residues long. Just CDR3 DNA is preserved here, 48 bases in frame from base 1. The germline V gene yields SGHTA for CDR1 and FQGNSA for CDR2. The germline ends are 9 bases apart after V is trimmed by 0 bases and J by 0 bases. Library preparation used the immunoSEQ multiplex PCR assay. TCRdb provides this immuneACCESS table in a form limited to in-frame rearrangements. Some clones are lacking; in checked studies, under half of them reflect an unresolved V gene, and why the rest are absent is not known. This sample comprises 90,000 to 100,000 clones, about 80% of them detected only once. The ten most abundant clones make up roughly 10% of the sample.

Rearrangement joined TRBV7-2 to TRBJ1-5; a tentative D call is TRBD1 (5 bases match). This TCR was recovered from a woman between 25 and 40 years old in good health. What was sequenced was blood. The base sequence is TGTGCCAGCAGCTTAGCTGTAGGGGATAGCAATCAGCCCCAGCATTTT. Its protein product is CASSLAVGDSNQPQHF.